The 23 T cell receptor beta chains below come from one sample, sequenced in a study of control samples from healthy donors and cancer patients. The method was immunoSEQ multiplex PCR; TCRdb's version includes in-frame clones alone and lacks a portion of them. Among 150,000 to 200,000 clones listed, 90% to 95% were seen once. Sequenced material: blood. The source of these receptors is a man under 40 in good health.

The chain carries TRBV19 and TRBJ1-5, with 7 bases that match TRBD1. The CDR3 covers 18 residues. Looked up from germline, CDR1 is LNHDA and CDR2 is SQIVND (reference sequence). The trim removed 1 base at V and 0 bases at J, leaving 9 bases unmatched. The CDR3 sequence: CASSIVKWTGISNQPQHF. In nucleotides, the CDR3 is TGTGCCAGTAGTATAGTTAAATGGACAGGTATTAGCAATCAGCCCCAGCATTTT.

The V and J genes are TRBV13 and TRBJ2-1, with D hard to call. The germline V gene has CDR1 PRHDT and CDR2 FYEKMQ (reference sequence). The CDR3 is 16 residues long. V was trimmed by 3 bases and J by 2 bases, leaving 14 bases between them. The CDR3 sequence is CASSLFRGVTYNEQFF. The CDR3 DNA reads as TGTGCCAGCAGCTTGTTCCGAGGCGTAACCTACAATGAGCAGTTCTTC.

The chain uses TRBV2 and TRBJ1-6; D is perhaps TRBD1 (5 bases). Deletions cut 1 base from V and 6 bases from J, with 10 bases between. Germline V CDR1 and CDR2: SNHLY, FYNNEI. The CDR3 extends over 15 amino acids. This chain's CDR3 is CASSEGRDLNSPLHF. The CDR3 nucleotides read TGTGCCAGCAGTGAAGGGAGGGACCTTAATTCACCCCTCCACTTT.

The J gene is TRBJ1-2, the V gene TRBV28, with 8 bases aligning to TRBD1. Germline V gives CDR1 MDHEN, CDR2 SYDVKM. The CDR3 loop spans 13 amino acids. V lost 5 bases to trimming and J lost 4 bases; unmatched junction nucleotides: 3. The CDR3 region is CASSRTGTYGYTF. As DNA, the CDR3 is TGTGCCAGCAGTCGGACAGGGACCTATGGCTACACCTTC.

This chain links TRBV5-6 with TRBJ2-2, with 9 bases lining up with TRBD1. The CDR3 spans 15 residues. Germline assignment: CDR1 SGHDT and CDR2 YYEEEE. V was clipped by 0 bases and J by 7 bases; unmatched bases: 4. CDR3 DNA sequence: TGTGCCAGCAGCTTGGGGACAGGGGATCACGGGGAGCTGTTTTTT. Residues: CASSLGTGDHGELFF. The variable domain in full, with the rest retrieved from reference TRBV5-6 and TRBJ2-2, is DAGVTQSPTHLIKTRGQQVTLRCSPKSGHDTVSWYQQALGQGPQFIFQYYEEEERQRGNFPDRFSGHQFPNYSSELNVNALLLGDSALYLCASSLGTGDHGELFFGEGSRLTVL.

The V call is TRBV30, the J call TRBJ1-1; D ambiguous. Trimming removed 3 bases at V and 6 bases at J, with 14 bases between. The length of the CDR3 is 13 residues. From germline, CDR1 is GTSNPN and CDR2 SVGIG (reference sequence). CDR3 protein: CAWSGRFLPEAFF. DNA of the CDR3: TGTGCCTGGAGCGGAAGGTTCCTACCTGAAGCTTTCTTT.

The rearrangement links TRBV6-6 to TRBJ2-7; D remains unclear. Trimming left V 0 bases short and J 2 bases short, with 8 bases between. The length of the CDR3 is 14 residues. The germline V gene has CDR1 MNHNY and CDR2 SVGAGI (reference sequence). CDR3 DNA sequence: TGTGCCAGCAGTTACTCAGGTACAGCCTACGAGCAGTACTTC. Translating gives CASSYSGTAYEQYF.

This clone appeared once. V is TRBV24-1 and J is TRBJ2-3, with D perhaps matching TRBD2 (5 bases). Germline loops: CDR1 KGHDR, CDR2 SFDVKD. Trimming pared 3 bases from V and 8 bases from J, leaving 14 bases between. CDR3 length equals 14 residues. As DNA, the CDR3 is TGTGCCACCAGTGATCTACCCAGCGAGGGTACGCAGTATTTT. The encoded protein is CATSDLPSEGTQYF.

This clone has only one observation. The V and J genes are TRBV7-9 and TRBJ1-1; TRBD1 agrees at 7 bases. V dropped 6 bases and J dropped 5; count of bases not matched to a gene: 12. The germline V gene has CDR1 SEHNR and CDR2 FQNEAQ (reference sequence). CDR3 length: 15 residues. The CDR3 coding sequence is TGTGCCAGCAGACCCCCCAGGGGGAGGCGGACTGAAGCTTTCTTT. Encoded protein: CASRPPRGRRTEAFF.

The chain is built from TRBV10-1 and TRBJ2-3, with 8 bases fitting TRBD2. CDR3 length: 15 amino acids. V shed 2 bases and J 5 bases; nucleotides not matched to a gene: 6. Germline CDR1 and CDR2: WNHNN and SYGVQD (reference sequence). The CDR3 region has the DNA TGCGCCAGCAGTGAGGGACACGGGGGGGGAGATACGCAGTATTTT. This encodes CASSEGHGGGDTQYF.

CDR3 region: CASSSGQGTGAEAFF. The CDR3 nucleotides are TGTGCCAGCAGTTCGGGACAGGGGACAGGAGCTGAAGCTTTCTTT. The chain couples TRBV27 to TRBJ1-1, with 10 bases matching TRBD1. Germline V gene sequence: CDR1 MNHEY, CDR2 SMNVEV (reference sequence). J gave up 6 bases and V 4 bases, and 8 bases lay outside the gene matches. This CDR3 comprises 15 residues.

The gene calls are TRBV6-5 and TRBJ2-3; 10 bases are shared with TRBD1. V lost 6 bases, J lost 5 bases, and 5 bases stayed unmatched. Germline CDR1 and CDR2: MNHEY and SVGAGI. The CDR3 consists of 14 residues. The chain's CDR3 is CASSDRGPRDTQYF. In DNA form, the CDR3 reads TGTGCCAGCAGCGACAGGGGGCCGAGAGATACGCAGTATTTT.

This clone is a singleton in its sample. The genes are TRBV28 and TRBJ1-4; unclear D gene. The ends were cut back, 5 bases at V and 1 base at J, with 14 bases in the middle. This CDR3 contains 16 residues. Germline CDR1 and CDR2: MDHEN and SYDVKM. CDR3 loop: CASSRLMGKTNEKLFF. The CDR3 DNA is TGTGCCAGCAGTCGCTTGATGGGGAAAACTAATGAAAAACTGTTTTTT.

The chain recombines TRBV29-1 with TRBJ2-7, with 14 bases aligning to TRBD2. The CDR3 runs 16 residues. V shed 0 bases, J shed 4 bases, and the junction held 5 bases outside the gene matches. The germline V gene has CDR1 SQVTM and CDR2 ANQGSEA. CDR3 loop: CSVEDPGTSGSYEQYF. For the CDR3, the DNA is TGCAGCGTTGAAGATCCCGGGACTAGCGGGAGTTACGAGCAGTACTTC.

The rearrangement uses TRBV7-9 and TRBJ2-5; 8 nucleotides agree with TRBD2. The CDR3 has 15 residues. The germline V gene encodes CDR1 SEHNR and CDR2 FQNEAQ (reference sequence). The ends lost 2 bases at V and 5 bases at J; junction bases unmatched: 7. For the CDR3, the DNA is TGTGCCAGCAGCTTAACGGGAGGGCCGCGGGAGACCCAGTACTTC. It is translated as CASSLTGGPRETQYF.

V is TRBV19 and J is TRBJ2-7; 8 positions agree with TRBD1. Germline values: CDR1 LNHDA, CDR2 SQIVND (reference sequence). V shed 5 bases, J shed 0 bases, and the junction held 6 bases outside the gene matches. The CDR3 totals 15 residues. Here the CDR3 reads CASSSTGGVSYEQYF. In nucleotides, the CDR3 is TGTGCCAGTAGTTCAACAGGGGGAGTCTCCTACGAGCAGTACTTC.

This chain connects TRBV5-1 to TRBJ1-2; D might be TRBD1 (6 bases). CDR1 is SGHRS and CDR2 is YFSETQ in the germline V gene. V was cut by 6 bases and J by 10 bases, with 22 bases left in between. The CDR3 sequence is 14 residues long. The CDR3 is CASNPGTSLEAYTF. CDR3 nucleotide sequence: TGCGCCAGCAATCCCGGGACATCCCTTGAAGCCTACACCTTC.

V gene TRBV7-9 combines with J gene TRBJ1-1; D perhaps matches TRBD1 (5 bases). Germline V gene data show CDR1 as SEHNR and CDR2 as FQNEAQ (reference sequence). V was trimmed by 5 bases and J by 0 bases, leaving 13 bases between them. This CDR3 spans 15 amino acids. The CDR3 reads CASSPKTEMNTEAFF. The DNA for the CDR3 is TGTGCCAGCAGCCCCAAGACAGAAATGAACACTGAAGCTTTCTTT. The full variable domain, completed using reference TRBV7-9 and TRBJ1-1, is DTGVSQNPRHKITKRGQNVTFRCDPISEHNRLYWYRQTLGQGPEFLTYFQNEAQLEKSRLLSDRFSAERPKGSFSTLEIQRTEQGDSAMYLCASSPKTEMNTEAFFGQGTRLTVV.

V gene TRBV19 combines with J gene TRBJ2-1, with 12 bases aligning to TRBD1. After removal of 3 bases from V and 8 bases from J, the junction contained 5 bases not matched to a gene. The CDR3 is made up of 15 amino acids. Germline CDR1 and CDR2: LNHDA and SQIVND (reference sequence). CDR3 DNA: TGTGCCAGTAGTATTGCGGGACAGGGGGCCTATGAGCAGTTCTTC. This encodes CASSIAGQGAYEQFF.

This sequence joins TRBV5-4 and TRBJ2-5, with D possibly TRBD1 on 6 matching bases. Germline V gene sequence: CDR1 SGHNT, CDR2 YYREEE (reference sequence). Between the trimmed V and J ends, which lost 0 bases and 5 bases, there was a span of 14 bases. CDR3 length: 15 residues. The CDR3 protein is CASSLAAGVGETQYF. CDR3 DNA: TGTGCCAGCAGCTTGGCCGCAGGGGTGGGGGAGACCCAGTACTTC.

The chain has TRBV5-1 and TRBJ2-3; D possibly matches TRBD1 or TRBD2 (5 bases each). The CDR3 has 16 amino acids. Trimming removed 1 base from V and 1 base from J, with 13 bases in between. Germline values: CDR1 SGHRS, CDR2 YFSETQ. The chain's CDR3 is CASSLYSGLGTDTQYF. Here the CDR3 DNA reads TGCGCCAGCAGCTTGTATTCGGGGCTGGGCACAGATACGCAGTATTTT.

J is TRBJ1-1 and V is TRBV10-1; 8 bases are a match to TRBD1. V shed 5 bases and J 4 bases; nucleotides not matched to a gene: 6. Germline assignment: CDR1 WNHNN and CDR2 SYGVQD (reference sequence). The CDR3 runs 14 residues. DNA of the CDR3: TGCGCCAGCAGTCGGACAGGGTCGGGCACTGAAGCTTTCTTT. This translates into CASSRTGSGTEAFF.

V gene TRBV27 combines with J gene TRBJ2-7; TRBD1 matches at 7 bases. The CDR3 contains 17 residues. J was trimmed by 0 bases and V by 3 bases; bases with no gene match: 11. Germline V CDR1 and CDR2: MNHEY, SMNVEV (reference sequence). CDR3 sequence reads: CASSFTLRTGGSYEQYF. The CDR3 nucleotides are TGTGCCAGCAGTTTCACCCTTCGGACAGGAGGCTCCTACGAGCAGTACTTC.